The rows below give T cell receptor beta chains drawn from one sample of a study of cytomegalovirus exposure and HLA in healthy donors. The assay was immunoSEQ multiplex PCR, and TCRdb's table has in-frame clones only and misses some. This sample carries some 170,000 clones, 80% to 85% of them seen once, and the ten largest clones take around 4.3%. The specimen sequenced was PBMCs. The receptors were gathered from a man in his forties or fifties in good health and CMV-seropositive. Both conserved end residues are part of each CDR3. A D gene is named only where the DNA matches it firmly. A row's size may be missing; if present it is once, few, many or a size class.

j_call d_call v_call clone_size cdr3_aa cdr3_nt
TRBJ2-2 TRBD1 TRBV27 . CASNRQGDTGELFF TGTGCCAGCAACCGACAGGGCGATACCGGGGAGCTGTTTTTT
TRBJ1-2 . TRBV27 . CASSLSGPQNGYTF TGTGCCAGCAGTTTATCGGGGCCACAGAATGGCTACACCTTC
TRBJ2-7 TRBD2 TRBV5-1 . CASSLPRSPGTMNEQYF TGCGCCAGCAGCTTACCCCGTTCTCCAGGGACTATGAACGAGCAGTACTTC
TRBJ2-2 . TRBV7-8 . CASRPTPGRENTGELFF TGTGCCAGCAGACCCACGCCGGGGCGGGAGAACACCGGGGAGCTGTTTTTT
TRBJ1-5 . TRBV6-1 . CASSGALSNQPQHF TGTGCCAGCAGTGGGGCCCTAAGCAATCAGCCCCAGCATTTT
TRBJ2-3 . TRBV7-3 . CASSSTGTDTQYF TGTGCCAGCAGCTCGACAGGCACAGATACGCAGTATTTT
TRBJ1-6 TRBD1 TRBV19 . CASSTTYRTGNNSPLHF TGTGCCAGTAGTACCACTTACAGGACAGGGAATAATTCACCCCTCCACTTT
TRBJ1-5 . TRBV28 . CASSLKGQQPSNQPQHF TGTGCCAGCAGTTTGAAGGGACAACAGCCAAGCAATCAGCCCCAGCATTTT
TRBJ2-5 TRBD1 TRBV15 . CATSQNRGQYF TGTGCCACCAGCCAAAACAGGGGACAGTACTTC
TRBJ2-7 . TRBV11-2 . CASSLALGHSYEQYF TGTGCCAGCAGCTTAGCTCTGGGACACTCCTACGAGCAGTACTTC
TRBJ2-7 TRBD2 TRBV5-4 . CASSRGLAGASYEQYF TGTGCCAGCAGCCGAGGACTAGCGGGGGCCTCCTACGAGCAGTACTTC
TRBJ2-7 . TRBV20-1 . CSAGSSYEQYF TGCAGTGCTGGGAGCTCCTACGAGCAGTACTTC
TRBJ2-5 TRBD2 TRBV19 . CASKATGGGRTQYF TGTGCCAGTAAAGCCACAGGCGGGGGTAGGACCCAGTACTTC
TRBJ1-2 . TRBV7-2 . CASSLYSGNHGYTF TGTGCCAGCAGCTTGTATTCGGGTAATCATGGCTACACCTTC
TRBJ2-5 TRBD2 TRBV7-9 . CASSLTSGGETQYF TGTGCCAGCAGCTTAACTAGCGGGGGAGAGACCCAGTACTTC
TRBJ1-2 . TRBV27 . CASSLGQNYGYTF TGTGCCAGCAGTTTAGGACAGAACTATGGCTACACCTTC
TRBJ2-1 TRBD2 TRBV7-2 . CASSFSGGAWNEQFF TGTGCCAGCAGCTTTAGCGGGGGGGCCTGGAATGAGCAGTTCTTC
TRBJ1-3 . TRBV7-9 once CASAHRPGTWVNGNTIYF TGTGCCAGCGCGCACCGTCCCGGGACTTGGGTAAATGGAAACACCATATATTTT
TRBJ2-7 TRBD1 TRBV2 . CASKQDRGLGEQYF TGTGCCAGCAAACAGGACAGGGGGCTCGGAGAGCAGTACTTC
TRBJ2-7 TRBD2 TRBV7-2 . CASSISGGARYEQYF TGTGCCAGCAGCATTAGCGGGGGGGCTAGGTACGAGCAGTACTTC
TRBJ1-4 TRBD1 TRBV10-3 few CAISEGTGVREKLFF TGTGCCATCAGTGAAGGGACAGGGGTCCGTGAAAAACTGTTTTTT
TRBJ2-7 . TRBV7-9 . CASSYRELPQYF TGTGCCAGCAGCTACCGGGAGCTCCCCCAGTACTTC
TRBJ1-4 . TRBV19 . CASSEGGFDDEKLFF TGTGCCAGTAGTGAGGGGGGGTTTGATGATGAAAAACTGTTTTTT
TRBJ2-5 . TRBV18 . CASSPPSAGETQYF TGTGCCAGCTCACCACCATCGGCGGGGGAGACCCAGTACTTC
TRBJ2-5 . TRBV9 . CASSPSQGWETQYF TGTGCCAGCAGCCCGTCTCAGGGGTGGGAGACCCAGTACTTC
TRBJ2-1 TRBD1 TRBV28 . CASLRTGYNEQFF TGTGCCAGCTTAAGGACAGGATACAATGAGCAGTTCTTC
TRBJ2-7 . TRBV28 . CASSPRAVGYEQYF TGTGCCAGCAGTCCGAGGGCAGTTGGGTACGAGCAGTACTTC
TRBJ1-1 . TRBV10-3 . CATSKEGFSDTEAFF TGTGCCACCTCCAAGGAGGGCTTCTCGGACACTGAAGCTTTCTTT
TRBJ2-1 TRBD2 TRBV13 . CASSLGPSGSGLGVEQFF TGTGCCAGCAGCTTAGGTCCTAGCGGGAGTGGCCTAGGCGTTGAGCAGTTCTTC
TRBJ2-7 TRBD1 TRBV7-3 few CANPDRERHEQYF TGTGCCAACCCGGACAGGGAACGGCACGAGCAGTACTTC
TRBJ2-7 TRBD1 TRBV5-1 . CASSLAATGVYEQYF TGCGCCAGCAGCTTGGCCGCGACAGGGGTTTACGAGCAGTACTTC
TRBJ2-7 . TRBV19 . CASSRQDYEQYF TGTGCCAGTAGTAGACAGGATTACGAGCAGTACTTC
TRBJ1-2 . TRBV27 . CASSLYRGAAYGYTF TGTGCCAGCAGTTTATATCGGGGGGCAGCCTATGGCTACACCTTC
TRBJ2-6 . TRBV29-1 . CSGVSGANVLTF TGCAGTGGAGTTTCTGGGGCCAACGTCCTGACTTTC
TRBJ2-3 . TRBV19 . CASSIDRTATSTDTQYF TGTGCCAGTAGTATAGACAGGACAGCTACTAGCACAGATACGCAGTATTTT
TRBJ1-2 . TRBV15 . CATSRADRQYGYTF TGTGCCACCAGCAGAGCGGACAGACAATATGGCTACACCTTC
TRBJ1-6 . TRBV14 . CASSPTGTSNSPLHF TGTGCCAGCAGTCCGACCGGGACTTCTAATTCACCCCTCCACTTT
TRBJ1-1 TRBD1 TRBV4-2 . CASSQAGGNTEAFF TGTGCCAGCAGCCAAGCAGGGGGGAACACTGAAGCTTTCTTT
TRBJ2-1 TRBD1 TRBV27 few CASSSPQGNEQFF TGTGCCAGCAGTAGCCCACAGGGGAATGAGCAGTTCTTC
TRBJ2-3 TRBD2 TRBV4-1 . CASSQENGGADTQYF TGCGCCAGCAGCCAAGAGAACGGGGGGGCAGATACGCAGTATTTT
TRBJ2-1 TRBD2 TRBV19 . CASSPQGTSGVYGQFF TGTGCCAGTAGTCCTCAGGGGACTAGCGGGGTGTATGGGCAGTTCTTC
TRBJ1-1 TRBD1 TRBV6-6 once CATAPYQGAQDEAFF TGTGCCACCGCTCCTTATCAGGGGGCGCAGGATGAAGCTTTCTTT
TRBJ2-2 TRBD2 TRBV19 . CASSIGISGINTGELFF TGTGCCAGTAGTATAGGGATTAGCGGGATCAACACCGGGGAGCTGTTTTTT
TRBJ2-1 TRBD2 TRBV27 . CASSPLFIAGGRNEQFF TGTGCCAGCAGTCCCCTATTTATAGCGGGAGGGAGGAATGAGCAGTTCTTC
TRBJ1-1 TRBD1 TRBV7-2 few CASRERGRVNTEAFF TGTGCCAGCAGAGAGAGGGGGCGCGTGAACACTGAAGCTTTCTTT